This T cell receptor beta chain comes out of a study of long-term antiretroviral therapy in people with HIV. Every specimen provided about 0.9-11 million cryopreserved PBMC before DNA extraction took place. This was the immunoSEQ v3.0 assay at survey level. Generated by immunoSEQ multiplex PCR, the TCRdb table keeps only in-frame clones and is missing some. The sample has about 33,000 clones, approximately 80% seen once; the top ten hold approximately 8%. Notes on the study in general: HIV repertoires showed narrower CDR3 length ranges than controls.

As regards this clone: What it binds is unknown.

The sequences come from unsorted PBMCs, collected 3.1 years after starting antiretroviral therapy. The sequence came from a woman aged 45-60 years with HIV.

The CDR3 DNA reads TGTGCCAGCAGCCCACCTGACCGGACAGAAAACACCGGGGAGCTGTTTTTT. As protein: CASSPPDRTENTGELFF. The chain recombines TRBV21-1 with TRBJ2-2; TRBD1 reflects the table's D call only, with no check against the DNA. TRBV21-1 is a listed pseudogene. The CDR3 sequence is 17 residues long.